Below are 21 T cell receptor beta chains sequenced from a single sample in a study of shared clonotypes between healthy human individuals. Generated by immunoSEQ multiplex PCR, the TCRdb table keeps only in-frame clones and is missing some. The repertoire consists of roughly 1,000,000 clones, with about 84% occurring once and the leading ten covering 0.4% to 0.55%. Sequencing used memory CD4+ T cells from PBMCs. Sample subset: CD45RA-negative fraction. The source is a man aged 18 to 30 in good health. Some clones in this sample may be carry-over from other donors' samples.

The CDR3 nucleotides read TGTGCCAGCAGCTTTGGGACAGGGGACCCCTACAATGAGCAGTTCTTC. Translating gives CASSFGTGDPYNEQFF. V gene TRBV5-6 combines with J gene TRBJ2-1, with 10 bases fitting TRBD1. The CDR3 extends over 16 amino acids. Trimming removed 2 bases from V and 2 bases from J; junction bases left unmatched: 4. Germline V gene sequence: CDR1 SGHDT, CDR2 YYEEEE.

The rearrangement uses TRBV5-1 and TRBJ2-5; D perhaps matches TRBD2 (5 bases). V was trimmed by 0 bases and J by 5 bases, leaving 11 bases between them. This CDR3 has 14 residues. Germline values: CDR1 SGHRS, CDR2 YFSETQ. Here the CDR3 reads CASSLGGPRETQYF. CDR3 DNA: TGCGCCAGCAGCTTGGGAGGGCCGCGGGAGACCCAGTACTTC.

The chain recombines TRBV6-1 with TRBJ2-7; D unresolved. Germline lookup yields CDR1 MNHNS and CDR2 SASEGT. CDR3 length equals 13 residues. Deletions cut 2 bases from V and 4 bases from J, with 9 bases between. DNA for the CDR3: TGTGCCAGCAGTGAAAATTATGCTTACGAGCAGTACTTC. Translating it yields CASSENYAYEQYF.

This clone was counted many times. The chain has TRBV2 and TRBJ1-1; D is undetermined. The CDR3 is 15 amino acids. Trimming cost V 0 bases and J 7 bases, with 15 bases left between them. The V gene's germline CDR1 is SNHLY and CDR2 FYNNEI. The CDR3 DNA reads TGTGCCAGCAGTGAAGCGGGGTTTGGGGTCGATGAAGCTTTCTTT. Protein sequence: CASSEAGFGVDEAFF.

The J gene is TRBJ1-1, the V gene TRBV18; D remains unclear. The CDR3 extends over 15 amino acids. V lost 6 bases to trimming and J lost 1 base, with 15 bases between them. Germline CDR1 reads KGHSH; CDR2 reads LQKENI. The CDR3 sequence is CASSLYDPKNTEAFF. Here the CDR3 DNA reads TGTGCCAGCTCGTTATATGACCCCAAGAACACTGAAGCTTTCTTT.

The rearrangement links TRBV7-3 to TRBJ2-2; TRBD1 aligns across 7 bases. There are 17 residues in the CDR3. Germline loops: CDR1 SGHTA, CDR2 FQGTGA. V was clipped by 7 bases and J by 2 bases; unmatched bases: 13. The CDR3 sequence is CASTLIWTGFNTGELFF. CDR3 coding DNA: TGTGCCAGCACCCTAATATGGACAGGTTTTAACACCGGGGAGCTGTTTTTT. Full variable domain (rest looked up from reference TRBV7-3 and TRBJ2-2): GAGVSQTPSNKVTEKGKYVELRCDPISGHTALYWYRQSLGQGPEFLIYFQGTGAADDSGLPNDRFFAVRPEGSVSTLKIQRTERGDSAVYLCASTLIWTGFNTGELFFGEGSRLTVL.

The rearrangement links TRBV6-1 to TRBJ2-5; D uncertain. Trimming cost V 11 bases and J 0 bases, with 13 bases left between them. The CDR3 has 13 amino acids. Germline V gene lookup returns CDR1 MNHNS and CDR2 SASEGT. The CDR3 DNA sequence: TGTGCCTCCCAGCTCCGGTACCAAGAGACCCAGTACTTC. Protein sequence: CASQLRYQETQYF.

The CDR3 protein is CASRTGFGQGTVGYTF. The CDR3 nucleotides are TGTGCCAGCAGGACCGGCTTCGGTCAGGGAACGGTTGGCTACACCTTC. The chain employs TRBV11-2 and TRBJ1-2; maybe TRBD1 (5 bases). The CDR3 has 16 residues. Trimming removed 6 bases from V and 7 bases from J, with 24 bases in between. Germline CDR1 SGHAT, CDR2 FQNNGV.

The rearrangement links TRBV7-2 to TRBJ2-7, with D uncertain. V was clipped by 1 base and J by 3 bases, with 10 bases between them. CDR1 and CDR2 (germline): SGHTA, FQGNSA. This CDR3 contains 14 residues. The DNA of the CDR3 is TGTGCCAGCAGCTTAGGGCAGCCCGGCTACGAGCAGTACTTC. This gives the protein CASSLGQPGYEQYF.

The chain couples TRBV7-2 to TRBJ2-2, with TRBD2 matching over 10 bases. The CDR3 spans 15 residues. Germline CDR1 and CDR2: SGHTA and FQGNSA. J gave up 3 bases and V 3 bases, and 1 base lay outside the gene matches. The CDR3 here is CASSFTSGDTGELFF. The CDR3, as DNA: TGTGCCAGCAGCTTCACTAGCGGGGACACCGGGGAGCTGTTTTTT.

J is TRBJ2-5 and V is TRBV25-1; D is undetermined. CDR1 MGHDK and CDR2 SYGVNS come from the germline V gene. CDR3 length: 14 residues. V was clipped by 1 base and J by 5 bases, with 11 bases between them. The CDR3 is CASSEFLGPETQYF. In DNA form, the CDR3 reads TGTGCCAGCAGTGAATTCTTGGGCCCGGAGACCCAGTACTTC.

This clone appeared many times. This CDR3 is also generated by other DNA sequences in the sample. The gene calls are TRBV7-3 and TRBJ1-1; weak D call: TRBD1 (6 bases). Per germline, CDR1 SGHTA and CDR2 FQGTGA. The CDR3 loop spans 13 amino acids. V was clipped by 6 bases and J by 4 bases, with 12 bases between them. This CDR3 is CASRGGGGTEAFF. The CDR3 nucleotides are TGTGCCAGCAGGGGAGGGGGAGGCACTGAAGCTTTCTTT.

The chain links TRBV11-2 to TRBJ2-6; D is undetermined. CDR3 size: 14 residues. The ends were cut back, 8 bases at V and 2 bases at J, with 10 bases in the middle. CDR1 is SGHAT, CDR2 FQNNGV, per germline. CDR3 bases: TGTGCCAGCGGCCCCAGGACTGGGGCCAACGTCCTGACTTTC. It translates to CASGPRTGANVLTF.

The chain is built from TRBV7-9 and TRBJ1-1; D perhaps matches TRBD1 (5 bases). CDR1 and CDR2 (germline): SEHNR, FQNEAQ (reference sequence). The CDR3 consists of 17 residues. V was shortened by 1 base and J by 0 bases, with 15 bases between the two germline ends. CDR3 in DNA: TGTGCCAGCAGCTTAGTAGGCGCCGACAGCCTGAACACTGAAGCTTTCTTT. Translated: CASSLVGADSLNTEAFF.

The chain employs TRBV28 and TRBJ1-5; 7 bases agree with TRBD1. Germline lookup yields CDR1 MDHEN and CDR2 SYDVKM. Losses at the gene ends were 3 bases for V and 4 bases for J; bases not matched to a gene: 9. This CDR3 is 16 amino acids long. CDR3 bases: TGTGCCAGCAGTTTTCCCGGGGCAGGGGGGAATCAGCCCCAGCATTTT. It yields the protein CASSFPGAGGNQPQHF. Drawing the rest from reference TRBV28 and TRBJ1-5, the complete variable domain is DVKVTQSSRYLVKRTGEKVFLECVQDMDHENMFWYRQDPGLGLRLIYFSYDVKMKEKGDIPEGYSVSREKKERFSLILESASTNQTSMYLCASSFPGAGGNQPQHFGDGTRLSIL.

Points on this clone: This clone may be a read error of a much larger clone one base away. V is TRBV6-6 and J is TRBJ1-5, with D tentatively TRBD1 (5 bases). Germline-derived CDR1 and CDR2 are MNHNY and SVGAGI (reference sequence). Trimming removed 6 bases from V and 4 bases from J, with 13 bases in between. The CDR3 spans 14 residues. CDR3 protein: CASSPGGGNQPQHF. CDR3 in DNA: TGTGCCAGCAGCCCCGGGGGGGGAAATCAGCCCCAGCATTTT.

The gene calls are TRBV6-5 and TRBJ2-7; D is possibly TRBD1 or TRBD2 (5 bases each). Germline V gene sequence: CDR1 MNHEY, CDR2 SVGAGI. Trimming removed 4 bases at V and 2 bases at J, with 15 bases between. The CDR3 has 15 amino acids. CDR3 residues: CASSWESGTTYEQYF. CDR3 coding DNA: TGTGCCAGCAGTTGGGAATCCGGGACCACCTACGAGCAGTACTTC.

The chain uses TRBV27 and TRBJ2-4; 8 bases match TRBD1. The germline V gene has CDR1 MNHEY and CDR2 SMNVEV (reference sequence). Losses at the gene ends were 2 bases for V and 7 bases for J; bases not matched to a gene: 4. CDR3 length: 14 amino acids. The CDR3 loop reads CASSLGQGLNIQYF. The CDR3 region has the DNA TGTGCCAGCAGTTTAGGACAGGGTTTGAACATTCAGTACTTC.

The gene calls are TRBV5-4 and TRBJ1-1; TRBD1 agrees at 9 bases. From germline, CDR1 is SGHNT and CDR2 YYREEE (reference sequence). The CDR3 spans 16 residues. J gave up 3 bases and V 1 base, and 7 bases lay outside the gene matches. This CDR3 is CASSLNRGRVYTEAFF. For the CDR3, the DNA is TGTGCCAGCAGCTTGAACAGGGGGCGCGTATACACTGAAGCTTTCTTT.

The rearrangement uses TRBV4-3 and TRBJ2-3; D call uncertain. V was shortened by 5 bases and J by 5 bases, with 11 bases between the two germline ends. This CDR3 has 13 amino acids. Per germline, CDR1 LGHNA and CDR2 YSLEER. The CDR3 sequence: CASSLKVGDTQYF. The CDR3 DNA is TGCGCCAGCAGCTTAAAGGTCGGAGATACGCAGTATTTT.

The rearrangement joins TRBV11-2 to TRBJ1-2; D perhaps matches TRBD1 (6 bases). V was pared by 2 bases and J by 7 bases, with 20 bases between. The CDR3 is made up of 16 amino acids. In germline, CDR1 is SGHAT, CDR2 FQNNGV. The CDR3 here is CASSLSPRQDHGGYTF. Here the CDR3 DNA reads TGTGCCAGCAGCTTATCCCCAAGACAGGATCACGGTGGCTACACCTTC.